This T cell receptor beta chain was captured by sequencing in a study of CD8 T cells in ankylosing spondylitis. In its sample, this clonotype was seen once. Its matching antigen is unknown. Study-wide results and limits: The study looked at matched synovial fluid samples from ankylosing spondylitis patients. Disease-linked clones were reported to be significantly enriched there. In peripheral blood, disease-linked CD8+ clones occurred at relatively low frequencies. Before this, some motif variants had been reported in reactive arthritis synovial fluid and blood.

Libraries for TCR beta were made by quantitative 5'-RACE with molecular barcodes. TCRdb independently ran MiXCR on the 5' RACE reads; one entry per CDR3 protein. Found here are about 200,000 distinct CDR3 sequences, around 13% of them singletons; the top ten hold 15% to 20%. This TCR was sampled from a male donor with ankylosing spondylitis or in good health (not recorded which). The specimen was blood, either unsorted or a sorted T cell fraction (not recorded which).

CDR3 coding DNA: TGTGCCAGCTCCCGCGGCCGGGCTAAGTACTTC. Its protein is CASSRGRAKYF. The chain uses TRBV18 and TRBJ2-7; D not resolved. The germline gives CDR1 KGHSH, CDR2 LQKENI. V was shortened by 6 bases and J by 11 bases, with 14 bases between the two germline ends. This CDR3 is built from 11 residues.